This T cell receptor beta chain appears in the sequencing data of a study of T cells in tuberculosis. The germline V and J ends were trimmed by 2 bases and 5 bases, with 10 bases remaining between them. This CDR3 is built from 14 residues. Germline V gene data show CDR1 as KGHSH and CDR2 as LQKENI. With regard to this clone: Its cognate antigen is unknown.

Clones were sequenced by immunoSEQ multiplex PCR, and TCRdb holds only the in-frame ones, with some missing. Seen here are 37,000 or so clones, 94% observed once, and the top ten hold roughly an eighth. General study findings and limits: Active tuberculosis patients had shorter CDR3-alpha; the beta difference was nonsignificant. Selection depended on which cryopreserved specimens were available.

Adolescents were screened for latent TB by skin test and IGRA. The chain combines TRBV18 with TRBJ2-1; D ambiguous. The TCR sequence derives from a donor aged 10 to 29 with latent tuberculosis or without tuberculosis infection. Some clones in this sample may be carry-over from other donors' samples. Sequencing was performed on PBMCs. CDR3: CASSPVPNNNEQFF. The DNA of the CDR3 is TGTGCCAGCTCACCAGTTCCGAACAACAATGAGCAGTTCTTC.